This T cell receptor (beta chain) was captured in a study of T cells in Graves' hyperthyroidism and ophthalmopathy. RNA transcripts yielded amplified TCR beta CDR3 regions. HTBI primers were used for first-round RT-PCR of the TCR CDR3. MiXCR, run by TCRdb on the multiplex PCR reads, gives a single entry per CDR3 protein. The data contain a few hundred thousand distinct CDR3 sequences, about 22% of them singletons. The CDR3 loop spans 15 amino acids. The germline gives CDR1 KGHDR, CDR2 SFDVKD. Trimming cost V 4 bases and J 4 bases, with 14 bases left between them. This clonotype was observed at least ten times. Duration under 3 months, a NOSPECS grade of at least 4, and a Clinical Activity Score of at least 3 characterized the ophthalmopathy patients.

The sequence derives from a woman in her 70s with Graves' ophthalmopathy. The sequenced sample was blood. V is TRBV24-1 and J is TRBJ2-3; TRBD2 is a possible D gene (5 bases). CDR3 coding DNA: TGTGCCACCAGTGAAAGGACCTTCGGGGCAGATACGCAGTATTTT. It specifies CATSERTFGADTQYF.